This record covers a single T cell receptor beta chain. The antigen is undetermined. This entry belongs to a study of radiotherapy plus CTLA-4 blockade in lung cancer. Study-level information: Across the patients, objective responses occurred in approximately 19%, and disease control in 31%.

Study-level points and caveats: Together with interferon-beta, which increased in serum after radiation, early dynamic changes in blood T cell clones were reportedly the best predictors of response. Among blood TCR repertoires after radiotherapy plus ipilimumab, tumor-derived clones expanded.

Germline trimming cut 1 base from V and 10 bases from J; bases unmatched to any gene: 6. CDR1 and CDR2 (germline): SGHRS, YFSETQ. The CDR3 spans 14 residues. Generated by immunoSEQ multiplex PCR, the TCRdb table keeps only in-frame clones and is missing some. The sample carries approximately 81,000 clones, around 79% recorded once. The chain combines TRBV5-1 with TRBJ1-2; the match to TRBD1 covers 11 bases. The material sequenced was peripheral blood, taken from a patient treated with radiotherapy plus ipilimumab. The receptor comes from a human donor with non-small cell lung cancer who had a partial response to radiotherapy plus ipilimumab. Some clones in this sample may be carry-over from other donors' samples. CDR3 bases: TGCGCCAGCAGCTTGAGGACAGGGGGCGTCTCCTACACCTTC. Protein: CASSLRTGGVSYTF.